The T cell receptor beta chain described here comes from a study of chemoradiotherapy in HPV16-positive cancers. Study summary: Candidate HPV-specific T-cell clones and common TCR motifs came from functional assays in a couple of HPV16-positive patients.

Whole-study results and caveats: Candidate HPV-specific clones and E7-related TCR motifs grew in tumor during treatment. Only a couple of HPV16-positive patients supplied the functional HPV-specificity definition.

Over chemoradiotherapy, repertoires were sampled more than once. Here immunoSEQ multiplex PCR was the method, and the copy in TCRdb shows in-frame clones only, minus some. The sample shows 5,000 to 6,500 clones, around four fifths of them seen only once. The CDR3 consists of 14 residues. The trim removed 5 bases at V and 4 bases at J, leaving 4 bases unmatched. Germline CDR1 reads PRHDT; CDR2 reads FYEKMQ (reference sequence). On this clone: Its antigen is unknown.

The receptor comes from a human donor with HPV-associated anogenital cancer. The chain recombines TRBV13 with TRBJ1-4; 7 nucleotides line up with TRBD1. Sampling was carried out from a patient who underwent chemoradiotherapy. CDR3 region: CASSLGQNNEKLFF. The DNA of the CDR3 is TGTGCCAGCAGCCTGGGACAGAATAATGAAAAACTGTTTTTT.